This T cell receptor (beta chain) was obtained from a study of shared clonotypes between healthy human individuals. Sequencing was performed with immunoSEQ multiplex PCR; in TCRdb, only in-frame clones are kept and a portion is missing. The sample has some 2.4 million clones, 80% to 95% seen once. This clone was detected once. Germline lookup yields CDR1 LNHDA and CDR2 SQIVND (reference sequence). There are 13 residues in the CDR3. V gave up 7 bases and J gave up 0 bases; unmatched junction bases: 3. The rearrangement joins TRBV19 to TRBJ2-7; 7 nucleotides line up with TRBD2. Sequenced sample: naive CD4+ T cells from PBMCs. Specified subset: CD45RA+ positively selected. The TCR sequence derives from a man in his late teens or twenties in good health. Some clones in this sample may be carry-over from other donors' samples. CDR3 in DNA: TGTGCCAGTAAGAGGACTAGCTCCTACGAGCAGTACTTC. Encoded protein: CASKRTSSYEQYF.